Listed here is a single T cell receptor (beta chain). This CDR3 is also generated by other DNA sequences in the sample. The entry originates in a study of shared clonotypes between healthy human individuals. The CDR3 sequence is 14 residues long. The germline gives CDR1 SGHRS, CDR2 YFSETQ. V gave up 0 bases and J gave up 0 bases, with 3 bases separating them. Sequencing was performed with immunoSEQ multiplex PCR; in TCRdb, only in-frame clones are kept and a portion is missing. The top ten clones hold roughly 0.42% of a sample with approximately 1,500,000 clones, approximately 98% of them seen once. The sequenced material came from naive CD4+ T cells sorted from blood. Subset denoted: CD45RA+ positively selected. The V call is TRBV5-1, the J call TRBJ2-2; no clear D gene. The receptor comes from a man between 25 and 39 years old in good health. The CDR3 protein is CASSLEPNTGELFF. CDR3 coding DNA: TGCGCCAGCAGCTTGGAACCGAACACCGGGGAGCTGTTTTTT.